The following is a T cell receptor (beta chain) sequence with its context. The data were produced by immunoSEQ multiplex PCR, yet TCRdb's version contains in-frame clones alone and is incomplete. The sample contains 450,000 to 500,000 clones, about 80% of which appear only once. This entry belongs to a study of shared clonotypes between healthy human individuals. The CDR3 extends over 15 amino acids. Trimming left V 1 base short and J 0 bases short, with 7 bases between. Germline CDR1 and CDR2: MGHRA and YSYEKL. The specimen was PBMCs. The chain links TRBV4-1 to TRBJ2-1, with D uncertain. This TCR was sampled from a woman aged 35 to 49 in good health. Some clones in this sample may be carry-over from other donors' samples. The CDR3 coding sequence is TGCGCCAGCAGCCAAGCCTCTAGCTCCTACAATGAGCAGTTCTTC. It is translated as CASSQASSSYNEQFF.